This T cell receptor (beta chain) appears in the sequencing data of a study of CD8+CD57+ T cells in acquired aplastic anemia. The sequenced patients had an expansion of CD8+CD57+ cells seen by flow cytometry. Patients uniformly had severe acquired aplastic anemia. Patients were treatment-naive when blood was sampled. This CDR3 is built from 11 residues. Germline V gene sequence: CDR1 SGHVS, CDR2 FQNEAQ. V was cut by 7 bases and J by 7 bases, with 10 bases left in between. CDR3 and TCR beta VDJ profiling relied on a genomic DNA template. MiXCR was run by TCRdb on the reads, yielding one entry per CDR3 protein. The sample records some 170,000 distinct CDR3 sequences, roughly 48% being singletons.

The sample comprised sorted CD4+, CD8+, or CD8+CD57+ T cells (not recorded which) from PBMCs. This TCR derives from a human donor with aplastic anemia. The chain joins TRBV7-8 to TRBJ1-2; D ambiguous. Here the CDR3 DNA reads TGTGCCAGCAATCCTCAGTCTGGCTACACCTTC. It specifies CASNPQSGYTF.